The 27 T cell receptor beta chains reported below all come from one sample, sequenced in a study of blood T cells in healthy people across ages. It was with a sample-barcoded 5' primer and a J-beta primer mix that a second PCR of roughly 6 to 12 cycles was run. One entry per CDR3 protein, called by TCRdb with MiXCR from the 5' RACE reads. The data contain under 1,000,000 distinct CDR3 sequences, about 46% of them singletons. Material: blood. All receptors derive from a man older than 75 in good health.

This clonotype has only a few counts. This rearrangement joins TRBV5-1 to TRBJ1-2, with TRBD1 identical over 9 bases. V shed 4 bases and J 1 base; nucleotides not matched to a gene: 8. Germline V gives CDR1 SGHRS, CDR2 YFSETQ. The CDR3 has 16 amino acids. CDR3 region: CASSPDWDRVNYGYTF. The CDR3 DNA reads TGCGCCAGCAGCCCCGACTGGGACAGGGTTAACTATGGCTACACCTTC.

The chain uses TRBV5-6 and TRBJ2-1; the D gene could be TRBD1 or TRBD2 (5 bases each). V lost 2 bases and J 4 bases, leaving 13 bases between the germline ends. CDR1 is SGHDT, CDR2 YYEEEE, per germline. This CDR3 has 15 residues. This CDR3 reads CASSFRGPLYNEQFF. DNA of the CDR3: TGTGCCAGCAGCTTTAGGGGACCGCTTTACAATGAGCAGTTCTTC.

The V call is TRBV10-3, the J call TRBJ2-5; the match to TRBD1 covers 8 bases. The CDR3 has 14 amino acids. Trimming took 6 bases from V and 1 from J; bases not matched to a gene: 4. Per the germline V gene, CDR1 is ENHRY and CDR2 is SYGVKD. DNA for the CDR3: TGTGCCATCAGCGCTGGGACAGGCCAAGAGACCCAGTACTTC. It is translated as CAISAGTGQETQYF.

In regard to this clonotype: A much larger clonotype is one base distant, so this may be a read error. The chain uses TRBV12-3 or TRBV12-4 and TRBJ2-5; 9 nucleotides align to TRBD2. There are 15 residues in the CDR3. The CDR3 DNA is TGTGCCAGCACCCCTGCGACTAGCGGACAAGAGGCCCAGTACTTC. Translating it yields CASTPATSGQEAQYF.

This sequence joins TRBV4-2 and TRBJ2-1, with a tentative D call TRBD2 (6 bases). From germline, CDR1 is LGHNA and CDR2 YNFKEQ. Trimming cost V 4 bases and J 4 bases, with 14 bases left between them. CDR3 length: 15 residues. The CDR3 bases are TGTGCCAGCAGCCCGTCGGGAGCGGTTTACAATGAGCAGTTCTTC. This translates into CASSPSGAVYNEQFF.

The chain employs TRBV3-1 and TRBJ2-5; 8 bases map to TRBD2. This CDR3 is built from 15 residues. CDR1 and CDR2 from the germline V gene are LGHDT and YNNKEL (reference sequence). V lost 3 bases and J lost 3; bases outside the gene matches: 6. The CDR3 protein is CASSQATSEKETQYF. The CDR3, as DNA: TGTGCCAGCAGCCAGGCGACTAGCGAGAAAGAGACCCAGTACTTC.

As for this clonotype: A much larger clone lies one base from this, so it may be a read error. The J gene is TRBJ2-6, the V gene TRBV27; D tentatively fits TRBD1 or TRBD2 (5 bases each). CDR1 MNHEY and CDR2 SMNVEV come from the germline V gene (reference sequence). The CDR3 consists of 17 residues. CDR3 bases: TGTGCCAGCAGTCCAGAGGGACCGCTCTCTGGGGCCGACGTCCTGACTTTC. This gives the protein CASSPEGPLSGADVLTF.

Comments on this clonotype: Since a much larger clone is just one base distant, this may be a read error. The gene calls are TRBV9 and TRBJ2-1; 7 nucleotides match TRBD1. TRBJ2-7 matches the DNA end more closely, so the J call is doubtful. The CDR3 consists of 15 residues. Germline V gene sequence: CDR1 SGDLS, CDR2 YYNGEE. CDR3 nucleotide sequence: TGTGCCAGCAGCCAGGGACAGAGCTCCTACAATGAGCAGTACTTC. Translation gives CASSQGQSSYNEQYF.

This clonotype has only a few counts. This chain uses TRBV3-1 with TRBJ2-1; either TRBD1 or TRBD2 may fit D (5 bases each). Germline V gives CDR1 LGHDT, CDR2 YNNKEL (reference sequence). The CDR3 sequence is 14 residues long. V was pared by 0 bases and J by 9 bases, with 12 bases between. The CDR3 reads CASSQEGPWGEQFF. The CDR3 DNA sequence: TGTGCCAGCAGCCAAGAGGGACCATGGGGTGAGCAGTTCTTC.

Written as DNA, the CDR3 is TGCAGTGCTAGCGGGAACTCCGATACGCAGTATTTT. This sequence encodes CSASGNSDTQYF. V and J are TRBV20-1 and TRBJ2-3; D is perhaps TRBD2 (5 bases). CDR1 is DFQATT and CDR2 is SNEGSKA in the germline V gene (reference sequence). The V and J ends lost 3 bases and 6 bases respectively, with 10 bases between them. The length of the CDR3 is 12 residues.

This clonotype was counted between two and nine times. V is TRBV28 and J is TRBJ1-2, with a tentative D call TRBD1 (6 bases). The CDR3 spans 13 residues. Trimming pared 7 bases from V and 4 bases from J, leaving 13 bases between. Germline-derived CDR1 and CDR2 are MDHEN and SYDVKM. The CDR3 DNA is TGTGCCAGCAAGACTTGGACAGCCTATGGCTACACCTTC. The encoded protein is CASKTWTAYGYTF.

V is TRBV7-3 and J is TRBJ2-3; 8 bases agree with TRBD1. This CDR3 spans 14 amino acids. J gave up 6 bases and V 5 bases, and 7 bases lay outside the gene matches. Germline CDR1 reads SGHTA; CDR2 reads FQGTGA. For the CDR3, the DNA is TGTGCCAGCAGCATCAACAGGGGGAGCGATACGCAGTATTTT. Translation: CASSINRGSDTQYF.

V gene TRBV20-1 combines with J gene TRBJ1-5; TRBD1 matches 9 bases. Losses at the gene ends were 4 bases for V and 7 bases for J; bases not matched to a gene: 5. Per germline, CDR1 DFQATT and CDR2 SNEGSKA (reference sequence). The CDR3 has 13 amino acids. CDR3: CSANWTGEQPQHF. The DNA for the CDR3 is TGCAGTGCTAATTGGACAGGGGAACAGCCCCAGCATTTT.

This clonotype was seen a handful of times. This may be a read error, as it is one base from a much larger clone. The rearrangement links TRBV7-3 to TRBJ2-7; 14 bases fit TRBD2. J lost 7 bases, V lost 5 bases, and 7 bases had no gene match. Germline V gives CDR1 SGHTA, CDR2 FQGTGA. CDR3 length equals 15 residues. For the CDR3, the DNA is TGTGCCAGCAGCGGGACTAGCGGGAGCGGGGATGAGCAGTACTTC. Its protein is CASSGTSGSGDEQYF.

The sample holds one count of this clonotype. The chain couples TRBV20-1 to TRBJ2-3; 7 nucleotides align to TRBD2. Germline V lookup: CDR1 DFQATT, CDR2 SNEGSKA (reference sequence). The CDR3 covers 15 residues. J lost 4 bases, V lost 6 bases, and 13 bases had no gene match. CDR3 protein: CSAHDPTSSSDTQYF. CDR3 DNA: TGCAGTGCCCACGACCCGACTAGCTCCTCAGATACGCAGTATTTT.

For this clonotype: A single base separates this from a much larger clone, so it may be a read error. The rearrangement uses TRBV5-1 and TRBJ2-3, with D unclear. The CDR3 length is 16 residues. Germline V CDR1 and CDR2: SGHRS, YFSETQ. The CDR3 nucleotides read TGCGCCAGCGGCTTGGTGTCGGCCGTTAGAACAGATACGCAGTATTTT. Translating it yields CASGLVSAVRTDTQYF.

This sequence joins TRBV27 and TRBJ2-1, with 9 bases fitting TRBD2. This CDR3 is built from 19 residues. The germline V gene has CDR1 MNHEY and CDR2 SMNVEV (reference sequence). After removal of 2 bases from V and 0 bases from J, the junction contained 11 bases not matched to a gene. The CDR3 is CASSLRASGAPSSYNEQFF. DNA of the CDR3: TGTGCCAGCAGTTTACGGGCTAGCGGGGCTCCCAGCTCCTACAATGAGCAGTTCTTC.

Here the CDR3 reads CASTDGGATEAFF. Here the CDR3 DNA reads TGTGCCAGCACCGACGGGGGGGCCACTGAAGCTTTCTTT. V usage is TRBV27 and J usage is TRBJ1-1; TRBD1 is a possible D gene (6 bases). This CDR3 spans 13 amino acids. CDR1 and CDR2 (germline): MNHEY, SMNVEV (reference sequence). V was trimmed by 7 bases and J by 4 bases, leaving 13 bases between them.

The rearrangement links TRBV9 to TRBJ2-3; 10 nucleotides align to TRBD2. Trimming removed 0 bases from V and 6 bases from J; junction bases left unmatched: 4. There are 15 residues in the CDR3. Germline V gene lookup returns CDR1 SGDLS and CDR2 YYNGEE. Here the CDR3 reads CASSVGSGRYDTQYF. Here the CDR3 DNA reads TGTGCCAGCAGCGTAGGTAGCGGGAGGTATGATACGCAGTATTTT.

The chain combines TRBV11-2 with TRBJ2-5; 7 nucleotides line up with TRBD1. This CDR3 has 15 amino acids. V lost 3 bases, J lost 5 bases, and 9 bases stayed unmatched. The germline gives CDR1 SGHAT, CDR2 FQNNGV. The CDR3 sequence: CASSFGQESGETQYF. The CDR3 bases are TGTGCCAGCAGCTTCGGACAGGAATCGGGGGAGACCCAGTACTTC.

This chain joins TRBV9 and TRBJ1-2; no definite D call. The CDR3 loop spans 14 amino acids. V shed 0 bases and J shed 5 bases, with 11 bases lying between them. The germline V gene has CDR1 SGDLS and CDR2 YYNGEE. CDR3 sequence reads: CASSVDPDGYGYTF. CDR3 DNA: TGTGCCAGCAGCGTAGACCCCGATGGATATGGCTACACCTTC.

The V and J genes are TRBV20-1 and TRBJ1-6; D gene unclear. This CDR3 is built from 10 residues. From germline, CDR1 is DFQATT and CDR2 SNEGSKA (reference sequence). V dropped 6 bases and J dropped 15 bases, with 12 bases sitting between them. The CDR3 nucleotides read TGCAGTGCCGGGGAGGCTCTCCTCCACTTT. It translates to CSAGEALLHF.

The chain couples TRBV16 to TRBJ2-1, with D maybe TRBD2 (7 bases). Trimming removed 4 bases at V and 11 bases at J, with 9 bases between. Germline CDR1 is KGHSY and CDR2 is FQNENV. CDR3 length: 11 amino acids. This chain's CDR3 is CASSRGGQQFF. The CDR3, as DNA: TGTGCCAGCAGCCGGGGGGGCCAGCAGTTCTTC.

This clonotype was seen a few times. CDR3 loop: CASSLAAGDTDTQYF. In DNA, the CDR3 is TGTGCCAGCAGCTTAGCGGCGGGAGACACAGATACGCAGTATTTT. The rearrangement joins TRBV7-2 to TRBJ2-3; the match to TRBD2 covers 7 bases. With 0 bases clipped from V and 2 bases from J, the junction kept 2 bases outside the gene matches. The length of the CDR3 is 15 residues. The V gene's germline CDR1 is SGHTA and CDR2 FQGNSA.

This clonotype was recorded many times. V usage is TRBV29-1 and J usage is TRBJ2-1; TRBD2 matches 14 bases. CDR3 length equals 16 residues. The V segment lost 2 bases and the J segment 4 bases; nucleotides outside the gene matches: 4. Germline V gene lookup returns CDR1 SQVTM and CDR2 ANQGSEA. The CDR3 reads CSVEPGLAGDYNEQFF. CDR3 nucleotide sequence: TGCAGCGTTGAACCGGGACTAGCGGGAGATTACAATGAGCAGTTCTTC.

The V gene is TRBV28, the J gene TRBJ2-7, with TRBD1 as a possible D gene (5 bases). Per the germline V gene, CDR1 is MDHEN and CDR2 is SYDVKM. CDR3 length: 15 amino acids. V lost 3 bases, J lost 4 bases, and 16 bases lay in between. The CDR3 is CASSFSTRQKYEQYF. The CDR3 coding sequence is TGTGCCAGCAGTTTCTCTACCCGACAGAAATACGAGCAGTACTTC.

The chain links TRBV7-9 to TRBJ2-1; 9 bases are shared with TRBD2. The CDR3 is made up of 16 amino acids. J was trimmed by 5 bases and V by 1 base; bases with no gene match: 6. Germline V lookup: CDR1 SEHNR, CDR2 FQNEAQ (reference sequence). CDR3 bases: TGTGCCAGCAGCTTAGGGGTAGCGGGAGTTAACAATGAGCAGTTCTTC. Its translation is CASSLGVAGVNNEQFF.